This T cell receptor (beta chain) was retrieved from a study of cytomegalovirus exposure and HLA in healthy donors. Both 60 Vbeta primers and 13 Jbeta primers went into the PCR. Clones were read by immunoSEQ multiplex PCR, and TCRdb kept only the in-frame ones, dropping some. Altogether some 150,000 clones are present, roughly 72% being singletons, with the ten largest covering roughly 2%. The CDR3 covers 15 residues. Between the trimmed V and J ends, which lost 4 bases and 5 bases, there was a span of 16 bases. In germline, CDR1 is SNHLY, CDR2 FYNNEI. Details on this clone: Its cognate antigen is unknown.

Notes on the study in general: Some V segments, including TRBV6-2 and TRBV6-3, were excluded as indistinguishable.

This receptor was identified in a man between 25 and 39 years old in good health and CMV-seronegative. The sample was PBMCs. The V call is TRBV2, the J call TRBJ2-3; D is possibly TRBD1 (6 bases). The CDR3 sequence is CASSGMGALRDTQYF. For the CDR3, the DNA is TGTGCCAGCAGTGGGATGGGGGCCTTACGAGATACGCAGTATTTT. The full variable domain, in which reference TRBV2 and TRBJ2-3 provide the parts outside the CDR3, is EPEVTQTPSHQVTQMGQEVILRCVPISNHLYFYWYRQILGQKVEFLVSFYNNEISEKSEIFDDQFSVERPDGSNFTLKIRSTKLEDSAMYFCASSGMGALRDTQYFGPGTRLTVL.